The clone carrying this TCR beta chain was seen a few times. What it recognizes is unknown. These data are taken from a study of cytomegalovirus exposure and HLA in healthy donors. Across the whole study: Caucasian-associated ancestry cluster membership applied to about four fifths of 398 genotyped donors. Points from the study as a whole: Earlier analysis yielded a pattern in which most TCR beta V segments were productive about 90% or about 30% of the time.

Vbeta (60) and Jbeta (13) primers were used in the PCR. TCRdb's copy holds only in-frame clones and misses some; the assay was immunoSEQ multiplex PCR. The sample has approximately 170,000 clones; roughly four fifths are singletons. Healthy bone marrow donors made up the donor group. Sequenced input: PBMCs. This receptor was identified in a female donor in good health and CMV-seronegative.

Written as DNA, the CDR3 is TGTGCCAGTAGTGACAGTGAAGCTTTCTTT. Amino acid sequence: CASSDSEAFF. This chain joins TRBV19 and TRBJ1-1, with D perhaps TRBD1 (5 bases). This CDR3 region has 10 residues. V gave up 5 bases and J gave up 7 bases, with 5 bases separating them. Germline V lookup: CDR1 LNHDA, CDR2 SQIVND (reference sequence). Looking up the rest from reference TRBV19 and TRBJ1-1 gives the full variable domain: DGGITQSPKYLFRKEGQNVTLSCEQNLNHDAMYWYRQDPGQGLRLIYYSQIVNDFQKGDIAEGYSVSREKKESFPLTVTSAQKNPTAFYLCASSDSEAFFGQGTRLTVV.